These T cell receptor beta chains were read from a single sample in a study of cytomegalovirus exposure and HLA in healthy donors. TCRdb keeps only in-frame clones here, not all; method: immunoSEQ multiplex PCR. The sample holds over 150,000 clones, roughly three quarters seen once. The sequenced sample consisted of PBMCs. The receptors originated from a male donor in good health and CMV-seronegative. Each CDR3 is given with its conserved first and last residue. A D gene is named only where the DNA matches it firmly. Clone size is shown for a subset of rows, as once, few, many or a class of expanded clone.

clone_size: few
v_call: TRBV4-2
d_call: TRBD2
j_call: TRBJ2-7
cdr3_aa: CASSQDQASGRANEQYF
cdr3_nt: TGTGCCAGCAGCCAAGATCAGGCTAGCGGGAGGGCCAACGAGCAGTACTTC

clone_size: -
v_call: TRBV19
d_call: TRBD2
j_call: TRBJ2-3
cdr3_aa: CATLAGGLTDTQYF
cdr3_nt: TGTGCCACCCTAGCGGGAGGGCTGACAGATACGCAGTATTTT

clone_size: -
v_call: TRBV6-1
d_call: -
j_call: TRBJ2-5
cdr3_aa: CASSDSGWETQYF
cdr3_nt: TGTGCCAGCAGTGACTCAGGATGGGAGACCCAGTACTTC

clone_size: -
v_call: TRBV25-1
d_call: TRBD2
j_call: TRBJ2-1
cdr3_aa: CASTRRGLARNEQFF
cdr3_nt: TGTGCCAGCACCCGCAGAGGACTAGCGCGAAATGAGCAGTTCTTC

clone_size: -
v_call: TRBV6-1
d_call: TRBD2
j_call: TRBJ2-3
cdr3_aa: CASSEVAGGSGDTQYF
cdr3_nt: TGTGCCAGCAGTGAAGTAGCGGGAGGATCTGGGGATACGCAGTATTTT

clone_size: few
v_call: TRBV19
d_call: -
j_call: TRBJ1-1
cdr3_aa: CASSLTHNTEAFF
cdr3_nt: TGTGCCAGTAGTTTGACACATAACACTGAAGCTTTCTTT

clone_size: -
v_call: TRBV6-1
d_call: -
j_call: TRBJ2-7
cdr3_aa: CASSPGLTYEQYF
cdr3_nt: TGTGCCAGCAGCCCGGGACTGACCTACGAGCAGTACTTC

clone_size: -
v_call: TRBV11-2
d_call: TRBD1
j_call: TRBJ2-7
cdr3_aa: CASSSTRQGRYEQYF
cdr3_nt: TGTGCCAGCAGCTCTACCCGACAGGGGCGTTACGAGCAGTACTTC

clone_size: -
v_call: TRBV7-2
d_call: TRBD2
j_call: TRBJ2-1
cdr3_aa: CASSGGTSVFNEQFF
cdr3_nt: TGTGCCAGCAGCGGCGGGACTAGCGTTTTTAATGAGCAGTTCTTC

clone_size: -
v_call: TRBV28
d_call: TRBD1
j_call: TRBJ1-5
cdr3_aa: CASSLRDRPRNQPQHF
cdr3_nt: TGTGCCAGCAGTTTACGGGACAGGCCAAGGAATCAGCCCCAGCATTTT

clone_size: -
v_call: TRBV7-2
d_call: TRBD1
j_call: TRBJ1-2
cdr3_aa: CASSPDRGPGYGYTF
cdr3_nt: TGTGCCAGCAGCCCTGACAGGGGGCCAGGCTATGGCTACACCTTC

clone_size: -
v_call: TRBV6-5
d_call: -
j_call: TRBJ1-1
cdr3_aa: CASSYSPVITPEAFF
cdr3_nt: TGTGCCAGCAGTTACAGTCCAGTCATAACCCCTGAAGCTTTCTTT

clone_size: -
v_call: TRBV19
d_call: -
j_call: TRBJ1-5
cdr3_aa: CASSILGQGQPQHF
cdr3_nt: TGTGCCAGTAGTATTCTTGGGCAGGGCCAGCCCCAGCATTTT

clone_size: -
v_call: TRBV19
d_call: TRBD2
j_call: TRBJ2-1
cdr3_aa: CASSIATSGRDEQFF
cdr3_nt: TGTGCCAGTAGTATAGCGACTAGCGGGAGAGATGAGCAGTTCTTC

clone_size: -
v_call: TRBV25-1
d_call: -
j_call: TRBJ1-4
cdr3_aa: CASSEFFPESNEKLFF
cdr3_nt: TGTGCTAGCAGTGAATTTTTTCCGGAGTCTAATGAAAAACTGTTTTTT

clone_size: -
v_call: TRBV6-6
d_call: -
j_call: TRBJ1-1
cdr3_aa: CASSYSQGTEAFF
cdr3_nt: TGTGCCAGCAGTTACTCTCAGGGGACTGAAGCTTTCTTT

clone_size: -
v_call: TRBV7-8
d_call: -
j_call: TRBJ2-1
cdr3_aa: CASSLGPDSYNEQFF
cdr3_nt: TGTGCCAGCAGCTTAGGGCCTGACTCCTACAATGAGCAGTTCTTC

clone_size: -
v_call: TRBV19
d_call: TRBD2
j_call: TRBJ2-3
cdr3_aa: CASSLPGLVNTDTQYF
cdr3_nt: TGTGCCAGTAGTTTACCCGGACTAGTGAACACAGATACGCAGTATTTT

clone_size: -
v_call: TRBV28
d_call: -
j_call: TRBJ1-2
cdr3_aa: CASSLTSSYYGYTF
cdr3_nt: TGTGCCAGCAGTCTAACTTCTAGTTACTATGGCTACACCTTC

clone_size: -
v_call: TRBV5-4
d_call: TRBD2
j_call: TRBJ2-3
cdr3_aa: CASSRRLASDTQYF
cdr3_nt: TGTGCCAGCAGCCGCAGACTAGCGTCAGATACGCAGTATTTT

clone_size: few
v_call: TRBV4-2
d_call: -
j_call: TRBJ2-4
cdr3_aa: CASSQDLLELNIQYF
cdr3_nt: TGTGCCAGCAGCCAAGATCTTTTGGAGTTAAACATTCAGTACTTC

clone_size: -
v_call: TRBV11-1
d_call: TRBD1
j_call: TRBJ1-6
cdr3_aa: CATTGTENSPLHF
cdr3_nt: TGTGCCACGACGGGGACAGAAAATTCACCCCTCCACTTT

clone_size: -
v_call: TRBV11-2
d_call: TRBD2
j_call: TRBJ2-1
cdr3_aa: CASSSRTSGSYNEQFF
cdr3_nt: TGTGCCAGCAGCTCGCGGACTAGCGGGTCATACAATGAGCAGTTCTTC

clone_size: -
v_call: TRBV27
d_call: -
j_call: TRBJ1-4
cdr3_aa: CASSLSRTGLANEKLFF
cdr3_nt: TGTGCCAGCAGTTTATCAAGGACGGGGTTGGCTAATGAAAAACTGTTTTTT

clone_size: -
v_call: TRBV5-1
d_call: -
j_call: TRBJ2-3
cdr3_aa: CASSLGQPTDTQYF
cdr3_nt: TGCGCCAGCAGCTTGGGACAGCCCACAGATACGCAGTATTTT

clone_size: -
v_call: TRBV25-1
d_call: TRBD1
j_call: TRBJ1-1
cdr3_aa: CASSEIGQGLNTEAFF
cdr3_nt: TGTGCCAGCAGTGAAATCGGACAGGGCTTGAACACTGAAGCTTTCTTT

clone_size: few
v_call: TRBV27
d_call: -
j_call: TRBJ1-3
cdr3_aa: CASASTLGNTIYF
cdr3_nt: TGTGCCAGCGCATCTACGCTTGGAAACACCATATATTTT

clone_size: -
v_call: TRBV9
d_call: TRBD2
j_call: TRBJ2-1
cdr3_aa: CASSVASGGPEQFF
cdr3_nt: TGTGCCAGCAGCGTAGCTAGCGGGGGGCCTGAGCAGTTCTTC

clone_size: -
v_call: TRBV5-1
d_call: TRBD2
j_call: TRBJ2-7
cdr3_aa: CASSQLAGGFYEQYF
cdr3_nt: TGCGCCAGCAGCCAATTAGCGGGAGGGTTCTACGAGCAGTACTTC

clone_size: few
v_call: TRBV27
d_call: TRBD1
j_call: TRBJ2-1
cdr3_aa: CASSPTGVTYNEQFF
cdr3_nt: TGTGCCAGCAGTCCGACAGGGGTTACCTACAATGAGCAGTTCTTC

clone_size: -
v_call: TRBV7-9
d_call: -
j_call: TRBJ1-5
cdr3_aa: CSSSLASYRVNGSNQPQHF
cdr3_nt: TGTTCCAGCAGCTTAGCTTCTTACAGGGTCAATGGTAGCAATCAGCCCCAGCATTTT